This TCR beta chain was captured in a study of blood T cell repertoires in COVID-19. Study summary: COVID-19 samples from acute and convalescent phases originated in the United States, Italy and Spain. The cDNA or gDNA used as material had been derived from T cells, B-cell-depleted T cells, or PBMCs.

This clone was recorded once. In the authors' methods: Amplification from reference gene primers served as the basis for estimated nucleated cell counts. Method: immunoSEQ multiplex PCR; TCRdb's copy keeps in-frame clones and lacks some. The DNA was the basis for D and trimming; V, J and clone size are from that table. The sample has 50,000 to 75,000 clones; around 87% are singletons. Sample: peripheral blood. The TCR originated in a man in his sixties with acute or convalescent COVID-19.

The CDR3: CASSLMLRSPILYNEQFF. CDR3 nucleotides: TGTGCCAGCAGCTTGATGTTACGGAGTCCTATTCTCTACAATGAGCAGTTCTTC. The V gene is TRBV7-2, the J gene TRBJ2-1; D is uncertain. This CDR3 is built from 18 residues. The V end was cut by 3 bases, the J end by 3 bases, with 21 bases between. Germline V lookup: CDR1 SGHTA, CDR2 FQGNSA.